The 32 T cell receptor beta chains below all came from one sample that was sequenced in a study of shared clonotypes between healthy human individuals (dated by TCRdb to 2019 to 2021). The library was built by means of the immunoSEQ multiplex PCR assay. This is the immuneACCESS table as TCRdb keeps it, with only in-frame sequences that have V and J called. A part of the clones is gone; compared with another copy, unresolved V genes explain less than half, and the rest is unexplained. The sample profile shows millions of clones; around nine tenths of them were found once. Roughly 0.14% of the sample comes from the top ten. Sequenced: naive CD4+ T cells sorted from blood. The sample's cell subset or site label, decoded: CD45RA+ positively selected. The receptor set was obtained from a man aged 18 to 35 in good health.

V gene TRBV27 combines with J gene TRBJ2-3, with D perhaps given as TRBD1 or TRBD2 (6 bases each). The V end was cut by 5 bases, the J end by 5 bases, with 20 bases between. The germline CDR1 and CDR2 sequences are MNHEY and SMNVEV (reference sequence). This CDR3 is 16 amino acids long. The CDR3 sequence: CASSPMGGPRVDTQYF. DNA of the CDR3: TGTGCCAGCAGTCCCATGGGGGGCCCGAGGGTAGATACGCAGTATTTT.

CDR3 loop: CASSLGDRQKNIQYF. The CDR3 bases are TGTGCCAGCAGCTTGGGGGACAGGCAGAAAAACATTCAGTACTTC. J is TRBJ2-4 and V is TRBV5-5, with TRBD1 matching 8 bases. From germline, CDR1 is SGHKS and CDR2 YYEKEE (reference sequence). The V gene end was trimmed by 0 bases and the J gene end by 4 bases; junction bases not matched to a gene: 3. The CDR3 runs to 15 residues.

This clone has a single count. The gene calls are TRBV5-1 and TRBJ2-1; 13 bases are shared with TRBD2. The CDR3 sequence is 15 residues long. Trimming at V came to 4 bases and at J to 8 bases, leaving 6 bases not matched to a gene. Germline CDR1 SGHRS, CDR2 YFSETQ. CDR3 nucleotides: TGCGCCAGCAGCCAAGGACTAGCGGGAGCCTATGAGCAGTTCTTC. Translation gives CASSQGLAGAYEQFF.

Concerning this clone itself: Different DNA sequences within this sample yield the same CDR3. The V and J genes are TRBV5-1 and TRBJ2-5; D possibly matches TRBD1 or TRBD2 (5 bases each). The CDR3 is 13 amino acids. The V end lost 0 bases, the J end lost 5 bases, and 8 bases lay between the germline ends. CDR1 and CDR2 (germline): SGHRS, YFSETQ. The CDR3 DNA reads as TGCGCCAGCAGCTTGGCGGGACCCGAGACCCAGTACTTC. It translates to CASSLAGPETQYF.

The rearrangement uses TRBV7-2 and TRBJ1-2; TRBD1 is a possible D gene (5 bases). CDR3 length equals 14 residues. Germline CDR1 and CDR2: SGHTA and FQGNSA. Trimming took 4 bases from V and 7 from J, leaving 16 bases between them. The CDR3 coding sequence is TGTGCCAGCAGCTCGAACTGGGGCCGGGGTGGCTACACCTTC. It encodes CASSSNWGRGGYTF.

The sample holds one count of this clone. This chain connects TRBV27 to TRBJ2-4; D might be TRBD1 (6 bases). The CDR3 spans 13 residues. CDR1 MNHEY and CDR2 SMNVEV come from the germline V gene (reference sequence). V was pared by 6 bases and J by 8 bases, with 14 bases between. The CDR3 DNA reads TGTGCCAGCAGCCCTCAGGGGTTCTACATTCAGTACTTC. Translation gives CASSPQGFYIQYF.

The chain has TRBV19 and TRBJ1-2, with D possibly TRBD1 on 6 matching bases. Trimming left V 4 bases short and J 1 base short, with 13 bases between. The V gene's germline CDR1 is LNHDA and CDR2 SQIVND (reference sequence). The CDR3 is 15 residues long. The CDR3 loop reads CASSTSNRVNYGYTF. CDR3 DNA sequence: TGTGCCAGTAGTACTTCAAACAGGGTTAACTATGGCTACACCTTC.

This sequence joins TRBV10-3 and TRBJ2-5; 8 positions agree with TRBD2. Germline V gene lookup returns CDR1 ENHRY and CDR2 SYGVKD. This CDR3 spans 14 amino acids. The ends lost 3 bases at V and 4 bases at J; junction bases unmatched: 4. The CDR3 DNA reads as TGTGCCATCAGTGACGGCGGGGGGAGAGAGACCCAGTACTTC. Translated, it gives CAISDGGGRETQYF.

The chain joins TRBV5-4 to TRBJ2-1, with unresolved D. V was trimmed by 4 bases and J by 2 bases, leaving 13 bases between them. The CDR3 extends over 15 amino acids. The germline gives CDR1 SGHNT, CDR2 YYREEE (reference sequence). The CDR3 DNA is TGTGCCAGCAGCCCCCCTTTTGCGGCCTACAATGAGCAGTTCTTC. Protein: CASSPPFAAYNEQFF.

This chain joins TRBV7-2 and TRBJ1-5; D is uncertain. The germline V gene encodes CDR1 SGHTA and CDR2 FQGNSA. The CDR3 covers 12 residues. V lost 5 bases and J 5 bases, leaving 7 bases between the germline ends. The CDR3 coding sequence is TGTGCCAGCAGCCCCTATGATCAGCCCCAGCATTTT. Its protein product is CASSPYDQPQHF.

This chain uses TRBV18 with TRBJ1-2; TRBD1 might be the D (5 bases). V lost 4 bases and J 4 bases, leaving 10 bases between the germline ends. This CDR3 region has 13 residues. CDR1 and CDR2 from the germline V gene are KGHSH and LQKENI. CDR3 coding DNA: TGTGCCAGCTCACTTCCGGGACGCTATGGCTACACCTTC. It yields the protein CASSLPGRYGYTF.

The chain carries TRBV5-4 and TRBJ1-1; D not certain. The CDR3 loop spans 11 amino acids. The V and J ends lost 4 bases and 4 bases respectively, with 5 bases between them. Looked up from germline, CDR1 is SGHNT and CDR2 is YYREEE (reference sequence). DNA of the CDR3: TGTGCCAGCAGCAGGGTCACTGAAGCTTTCTTT. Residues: CASSRVTEAFF.

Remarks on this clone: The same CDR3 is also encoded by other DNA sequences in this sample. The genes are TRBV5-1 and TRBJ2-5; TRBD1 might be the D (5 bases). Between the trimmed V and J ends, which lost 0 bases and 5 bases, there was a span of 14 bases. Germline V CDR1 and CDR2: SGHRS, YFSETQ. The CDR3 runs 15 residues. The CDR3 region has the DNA TGCGCCAGCAGCTTGGCCTCAGGGTTGGGCGAGACCCAGTACTTC. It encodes CASSLASGLGETQYF.

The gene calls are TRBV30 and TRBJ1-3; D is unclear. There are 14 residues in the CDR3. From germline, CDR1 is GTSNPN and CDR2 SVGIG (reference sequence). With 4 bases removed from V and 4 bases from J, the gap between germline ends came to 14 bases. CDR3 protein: CAWKTGIAGNTIYF. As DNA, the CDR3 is TGTGCCTGGAAGACCGGGATTGCAGGAAACACCATATATTTT.

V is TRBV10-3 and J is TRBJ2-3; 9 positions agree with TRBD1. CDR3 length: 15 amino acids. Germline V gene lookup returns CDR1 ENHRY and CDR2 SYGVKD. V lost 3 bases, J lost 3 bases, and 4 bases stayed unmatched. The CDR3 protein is CAISDRGQGTDTQYF. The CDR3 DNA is TGTGCCATCAGTGACCGCGGACAGGGGACAGATACGCAGTATTTT.

CDR3 nucleotides: TGTGCCAGAAGCGGGACACCCAAGGAAGCTTTCTTT. It codes for CARSGTPKEAFF. The V and J genes are TRBV5-3 and TRBJ1-1; tentatively, D is TRBD1 (6 bases). TRBV5-3 is noted as an ORF with a role that remains uncertain. The V end lost 4 bases, the J end lost 8 bases, and 12 bases lay between the germline ends. This CDR3 contains 12 residues.

This chain's CDR3 is CASSARGSGIDEQYF. CDR3 nucleotides: TGTGCCAGCAGCGCCAGGGGAAGCGGGATCGACGAGCAGTACTTC. The chain has TRBV7-8 and TRBJ2-7, with a weak D call TRBD2 (7 bases). Looked up from germline, CDR1 is SGHVS and CDR2 is FQNEAQ. Deletions cut 5 bases from V and 5 bases from J, with 19 bases between. This CDR3 is built from 15 residues.

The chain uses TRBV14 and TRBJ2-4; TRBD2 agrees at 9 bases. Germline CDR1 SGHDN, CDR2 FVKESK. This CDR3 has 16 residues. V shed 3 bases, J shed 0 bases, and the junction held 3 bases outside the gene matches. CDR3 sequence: CASSHLAGIAKNIQYF. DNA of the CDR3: TGTGCCAGCAGCCACCTAGCGGGAATAGCCAAAAACATTCAGTACTTC.

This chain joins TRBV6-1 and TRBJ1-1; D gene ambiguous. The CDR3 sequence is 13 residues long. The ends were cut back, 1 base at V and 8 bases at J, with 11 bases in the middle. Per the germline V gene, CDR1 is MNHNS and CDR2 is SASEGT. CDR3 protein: CASSEDVYNEAFF. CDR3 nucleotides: TGTGCCAGCAGTGAAGATGTCTACAACGAAGCTTTCTTT.

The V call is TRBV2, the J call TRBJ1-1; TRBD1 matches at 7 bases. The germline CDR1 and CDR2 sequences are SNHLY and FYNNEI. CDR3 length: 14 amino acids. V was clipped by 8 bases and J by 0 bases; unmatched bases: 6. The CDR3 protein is CASLGQGVNTEAFF. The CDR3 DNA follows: TGTGCCAGCCTGGGGCAGGGGGTGAACACTGAAGCTTTCTTT. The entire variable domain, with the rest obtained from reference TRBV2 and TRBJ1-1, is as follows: EPEVTQTPSHQVTQMGQEVILRCVPISNHLYFYWYRQILGQKVEFLVSFYNNEISEKSEIFDDQFSVERPDGSNFTLKIRSTKLEDSAMYFCASLGQGVNTEAFFGQGTRLTVV.

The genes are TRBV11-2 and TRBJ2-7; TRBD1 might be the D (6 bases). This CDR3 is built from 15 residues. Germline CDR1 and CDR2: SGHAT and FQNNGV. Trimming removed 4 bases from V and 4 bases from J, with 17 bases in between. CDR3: CASSWVQGWGYEQYF. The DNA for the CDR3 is TGTGCCAGCAGCTGGGTACAGGGATGGGGATACGAGCAGTACTTC.

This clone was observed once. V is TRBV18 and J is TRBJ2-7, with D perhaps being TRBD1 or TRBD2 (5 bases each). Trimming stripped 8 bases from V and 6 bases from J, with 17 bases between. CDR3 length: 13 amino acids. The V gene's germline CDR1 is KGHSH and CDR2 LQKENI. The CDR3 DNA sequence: TGTGCCAGCGCCACAGCGGCTGGGGGCGAGCAGTACTTC. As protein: CASATAAGGEQYF.

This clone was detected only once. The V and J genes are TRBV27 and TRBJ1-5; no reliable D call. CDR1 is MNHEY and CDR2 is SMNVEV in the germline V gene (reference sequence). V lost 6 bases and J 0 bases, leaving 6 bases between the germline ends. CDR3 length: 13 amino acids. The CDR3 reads CASRLSSNQPQHF. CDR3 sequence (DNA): TGTGCCAGCAGACTGTCTAGCAATCAGCCCCAGCATTTT.

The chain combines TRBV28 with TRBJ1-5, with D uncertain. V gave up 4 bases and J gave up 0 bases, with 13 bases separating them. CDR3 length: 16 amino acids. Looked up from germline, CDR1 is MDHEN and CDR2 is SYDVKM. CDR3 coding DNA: TGTGCCAGCAGTTGGAGGGTGTGGGATAGCAATCAGCCCCAGCATTTT. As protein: CASSWRVWDSNQPQHF.

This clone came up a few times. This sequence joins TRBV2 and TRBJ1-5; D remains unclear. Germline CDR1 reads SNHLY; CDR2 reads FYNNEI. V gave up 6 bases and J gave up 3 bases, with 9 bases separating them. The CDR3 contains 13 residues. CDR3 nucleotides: TGTGCCAGCAGGGCGACGTTCAATCAGCCCCAGCATTTT. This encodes CASRATFNQPQHF.

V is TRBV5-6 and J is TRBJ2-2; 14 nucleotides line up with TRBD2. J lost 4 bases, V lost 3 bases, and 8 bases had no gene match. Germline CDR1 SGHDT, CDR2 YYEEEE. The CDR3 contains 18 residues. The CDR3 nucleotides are TGTGCCAGCAGCTCACGACTAGCGGGAGGGCCACGCACCGGGGAGCTGTTTTTT. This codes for CASSSRLAGGPRTGELFF.

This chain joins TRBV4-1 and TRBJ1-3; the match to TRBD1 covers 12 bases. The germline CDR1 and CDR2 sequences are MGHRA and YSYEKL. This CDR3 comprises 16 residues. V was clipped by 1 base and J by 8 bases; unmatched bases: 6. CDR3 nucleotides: TGCGCCAGCAGCCAAGTTCAGGGACAGGGGGCTGACACCATATATTTT. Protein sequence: CASSQVQGQGADTIYF.

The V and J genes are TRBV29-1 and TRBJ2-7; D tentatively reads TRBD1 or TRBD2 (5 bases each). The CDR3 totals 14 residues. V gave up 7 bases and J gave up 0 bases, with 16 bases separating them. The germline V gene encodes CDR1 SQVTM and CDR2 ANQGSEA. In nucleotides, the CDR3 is TGCAGCGAATCAGGGTTTGGGAGCTCCTACGAGCAGTACTTC. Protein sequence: CSESGFGSSYEQYF.

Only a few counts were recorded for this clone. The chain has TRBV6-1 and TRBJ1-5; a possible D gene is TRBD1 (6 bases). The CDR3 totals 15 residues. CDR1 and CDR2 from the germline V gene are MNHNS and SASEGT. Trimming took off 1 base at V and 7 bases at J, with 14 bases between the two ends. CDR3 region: CASSEEGERWQPQHF. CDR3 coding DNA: TGTGCCAGCAGTGAAGAGGGGGAGCGGTGGCAGCCCCAGCATTTT.

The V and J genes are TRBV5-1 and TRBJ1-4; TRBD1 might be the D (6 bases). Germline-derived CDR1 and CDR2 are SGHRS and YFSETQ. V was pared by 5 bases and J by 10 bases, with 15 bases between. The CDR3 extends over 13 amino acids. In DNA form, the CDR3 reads TGCGCCAGCAGGACAGGCCTCTCGGGAAAACTGTTTTTT. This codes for CASRTGLSGKLFF.

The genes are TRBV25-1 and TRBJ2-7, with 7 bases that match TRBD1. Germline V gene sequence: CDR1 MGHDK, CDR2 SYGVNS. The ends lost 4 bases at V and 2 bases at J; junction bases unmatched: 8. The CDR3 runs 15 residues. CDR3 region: CASSGLGTVTYEQYF. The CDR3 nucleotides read TGTGCCAGCAGTGGACTCGGGACAGTGACCTACGAGCAGTACTTC.

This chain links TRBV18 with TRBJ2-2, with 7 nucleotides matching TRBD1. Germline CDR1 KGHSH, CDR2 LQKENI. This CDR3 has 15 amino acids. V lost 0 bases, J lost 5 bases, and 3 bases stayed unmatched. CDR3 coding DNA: TGTGCCAGCTCACCACCGACGACAGGGACCGGGGAGCTGTTTTTT. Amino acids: CASSPPTTGTGELFF.